The 14 T cell receptor beta chains in this list originate from one sample, sequenced in a study of shared clonotypes between healthy human individuals. Here immunoSEQ multiplex PCR was the method, and the copy in TCRdb shows in-frame clones only, minus some. The table has roughly 2.1 million clones, approximately 94% seen once. Only CD45RO-negative cells positively selected for CCR7 counted as naive CD8 cells, so terminally differentiated effector memory CD45RA+ cells were excluded. Sequenced sample: naive CD8+ T cells from PBMCs. Every receptor here comes from a young man in good health. Some clones in this sample may be carry-over from other donors' samples.

In nucleotides, the CDR3 is TGTGCCAGCAGCTTGGAGGGGACTGAAAAACTGTTTTTT. Translation gives CASSLEGTEKLFF. The chain employs TRBV5-6 and TRBJ1-4, with a tentative D call TRBD1 (5 bases). Between the trimmed V and J ends, which lost 0 bases and 7 bases, there was a span of 7 bases. The CDR3 totals 13 residues. Germline assignment: CDR1 SGHDT and CDR2 YYEEEE.

In nucleotides, the CDR3 is TGTGCCAGCACCCATTTAAAGAGCACAGATACGCAGTATTTT. It encodes CASTHLKSTDTQYF. The chain uses TRBV27 and TRBJ2-3, with D uncertain. V was pared by 7 bases and J by 0 bases, with 11 bases between. The germline gives CDR1 MNHEY, CDR2 SMNVEV (reference sequence). CDR3 length equals 14 residues.

This clone was seen a single time. This chain links TRBV6-1 with TRBJ2-5; D not resolved. The CDR3 covers 14 residues. CDR1 MNHNS and CDR2 SASEGT come from the germline V gene. V gave up 2 bases and J gave up 3 bases, with 10 bases separating them. Here the CDR3 DNA reads TGTGCCAGCAGTGAACTCGGAACCAAAGAGACCCAGTACTTC. Translated, it gives CASSELGTKETQYF.

The chain couples TRBV7-9 to TRBJ2-6; D call uncertain. The CDR3 runs to 15 residues. V was trimmed by 5 bases and J by 0 bases, leaving 8 bases between them. CDR1 is SEHNR, CDR2 FQNEAQ, per germline (reference sequence). CDR3 sequence (DNA): TGTGCCAGCAGCCCGACTCCCTCTGGGGCCAACGTCCTGACTTTC. Its protein is CASSPTPSGANVLTF.

V usage is TRBV6-4 and J usage is TRBJ2-3; 8 bases map to TRBD1. CDR3 length equals 15 residues. The J segment lost 4 bases and the V segment lost 0 bases, leaving 3 bases of the junction unmatched. Germline CDR1 is MRHNA and CDR2 is SNTAGT. CDR3 in amino acids: CASSDSGTGADTQYF. The CDR3 DNA reads TGTGCCAGCAGTGACTCCGGGACAGGTGCAGATACGCAGTATTTT.

The chain combines TRBV4-1 with TRBJ2-2; 7 positions agree with TRBD2. V was clipped by 4 bases and J by 0 bases; unmatched bases: 2. This CDR3 has 15 residues. CDR1 and CDR2 from the germline V gene are MGHRA and YSYEKL. In nucleotides, the CDR3 is TGCGCCAGCAGCCCAGGACTAGCGAACACCGGGGAGCTGTTTTTT. Amino acid sequence: CASSPGLANTGELFF.

The chain recombines TRBV7-6 with TRBJ2-3, with D hard to call. The CDR3 extends over 14 amino acids. With 5 bases removed from V and 2 bases from J, the gap between germline ends came to 11 bases. Germline V CDR1 and CDR2: SGHVS, FNYEAQ. This CDR3 reads CASSGRAITDTQYF. The CDR3 DNA sequence: TGTGCCAGCAGCGGACGGGCCATCACAGATACGCAGTATTTT.

This clone was seen a few times. A read error may produce the germline difference seen at one junction end. V usage is TRBV9 and J usage is TRBJ1-1, with D maybe TRBD1 (5 bases). Germline V lookup: CDR1 SGDLS, CDR2 YYNGEE. The CDR3 is 12 amino acids. CDR3 coding DNA: TGTGCCAGCAGGGGGCCCCTCGTCGGGACGATCTTT. It yields the protein CASRGPLVGTIF.

CDR3 sequence reads: CASSLLAGVAYNEQFF. CDR3 nucleotide sequence: TGTGCCAGCAGCTTACTAGCGGGAGTGGCCTACAATGAGCAGTTCTTC. This chain connects TRBV7-6 to TRBJ2-1; 10 nucleotides align to TRBD2. The CDR3 loop spans 16 amino acids. Germline CDR1 is SGHVS and CDR2 is FNYEAQ. Unmatched junction bases numbered 3, after V lost 2 bases and J lost 2 bases.

V is TRBV9 and J is TRBJ2-7; 10 bases line up with TRBD1. Germline V gene lookup returns CDR1 SGDLS and CDR2 YYNGEE. Unmatched junction bases numbered 12, after V lost 0 bases and J lost 6 bases. The CDR3 spans 17 residues. The CDR3 is CASSVGGQGTIVGEQYF. CDR3 nucleotides: TGTGCCAGCAGCGTAGGGGGACAGGGGACCATTGTCGGCGAGCAGTACTTC.

V gene TRBV29-1 combines with J gene TRBJ2-3, with 9 positions matching TRBD1. Trimming removed 7 bases from V and 3 bases from J; junction bases left unmatched: 8. The germline V gene has CDR1 SQVTM and CDR2 ANQGSEA. The CDR3 extends over 14 amino acids. The CDR3 protein is CSAGQGWGTDTQYF. The CDR3, as DNA: TGCAGCGCCGGACAGGGGTGGGGAACAGATACGCAGTATTTT.

The chain is built from TRBV28 and TRBJ2-5, with D uncertain. The J call may be in error: the DNA end matches TRBJ2-7 better. This CDR3 has 13 residues. The germline CDR1 and CDR2 sequences are MDHEN and SYDVKM. The CDR3 sequence: CASSRRPFYEQYF. Written as DNA, the CDR3 is TGTGCCAGCAGTCGCAGGCCCTTCTACGAGCAGTACTTC.

The V and J genes are TRBV28 and TRBJ1-5; D unresolved. The V gene lost 3 bases and the J gene lost 0 bases, with 12 bases spanning the gap. Germline V CDR1 and CDR2: MDHEN, SYDVKM. The CDR3 consists of 16 residues. CDR3 sequence: CASSFVGFDSNQPQHF. CDR3 in DNA: TGTGCCAGCAGTTTCGTCGGGTTTGATAGCAATCAGCCCCAGCATTTT.

The gene calls are TRBV2 and TRBJ2-7; 9 nucleotides agree with TRBD2. CDR1 and CDR2 from the germline V gene are SNHLY and FYNNEI. The V and J ends lost 8 bases and 0 bases, in that order; junction bases with no gene match: 8. The CDR3 has 15 residues. The CDR3 sequence is CASGTLAGISYEQYF. The DNA for the CDR3 is TGTGCCAGCGGGACCCTAGCGGGGATCTCCTACGAGCAGTACTTC.